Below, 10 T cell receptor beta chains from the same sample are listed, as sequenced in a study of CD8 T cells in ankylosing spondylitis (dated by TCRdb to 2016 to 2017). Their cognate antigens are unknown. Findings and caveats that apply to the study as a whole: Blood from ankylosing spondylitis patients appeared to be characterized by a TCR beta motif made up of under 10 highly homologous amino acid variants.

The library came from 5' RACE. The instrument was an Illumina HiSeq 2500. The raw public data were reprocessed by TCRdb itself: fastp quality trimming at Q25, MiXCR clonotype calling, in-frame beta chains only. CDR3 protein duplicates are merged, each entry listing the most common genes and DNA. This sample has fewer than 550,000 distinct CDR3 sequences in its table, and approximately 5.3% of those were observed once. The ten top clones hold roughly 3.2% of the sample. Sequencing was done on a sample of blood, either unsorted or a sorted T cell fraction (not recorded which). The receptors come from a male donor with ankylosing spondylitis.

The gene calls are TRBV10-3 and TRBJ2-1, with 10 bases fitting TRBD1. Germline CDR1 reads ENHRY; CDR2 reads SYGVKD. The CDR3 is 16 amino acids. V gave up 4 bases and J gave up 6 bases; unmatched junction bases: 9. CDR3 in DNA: TGTGCCATCAGTGCCACAGACAGGGGGCTGGGCAATGAGCAGTTCTTC. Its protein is CAISATDRGLGNEQFF.

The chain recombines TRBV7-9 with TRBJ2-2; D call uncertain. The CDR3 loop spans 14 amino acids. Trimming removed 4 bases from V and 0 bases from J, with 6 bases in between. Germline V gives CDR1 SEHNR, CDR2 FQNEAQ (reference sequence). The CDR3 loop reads CASSSPSNTGELFF. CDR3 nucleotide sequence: TGTGCCAGCAGCTCCCCTTCGAACACCGGGGAGCTGTTTTTT.

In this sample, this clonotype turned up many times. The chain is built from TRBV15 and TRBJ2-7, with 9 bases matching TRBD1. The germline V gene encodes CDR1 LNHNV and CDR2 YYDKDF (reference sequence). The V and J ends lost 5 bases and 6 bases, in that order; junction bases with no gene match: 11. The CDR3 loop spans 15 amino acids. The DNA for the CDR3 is TGTGCCACCAGCTCCCCGGGACAGGGAAATTCCGAGCAGTACTTC. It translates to CATSSPGQGNSEQYF.

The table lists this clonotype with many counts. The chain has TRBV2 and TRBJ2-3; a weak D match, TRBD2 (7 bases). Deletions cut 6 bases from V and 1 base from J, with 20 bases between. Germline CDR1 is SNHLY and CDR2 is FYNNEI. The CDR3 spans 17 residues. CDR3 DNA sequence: TGTGCCAGCAGGGGGGGGTTTGGACAGCGGGGCACAGATACGCAGTATTTT. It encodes CASRGGFGQRGTDTQYF. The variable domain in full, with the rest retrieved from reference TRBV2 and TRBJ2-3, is EPEVTQTPSHQVTQMGQEVILRCVPISNHLYFYWYRQILGQKVEFLVSFYNNEISEKSEIFDDQFSVERPDGSNFTLKIRSTKLEDSAMYFCASRGGFGQRGTDTQYFGPGTRLTVL.

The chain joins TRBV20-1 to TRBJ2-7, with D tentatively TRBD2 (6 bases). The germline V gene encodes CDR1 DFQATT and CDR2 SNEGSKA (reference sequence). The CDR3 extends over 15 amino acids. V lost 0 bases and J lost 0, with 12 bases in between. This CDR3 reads CSARDVGGDSYEQYF. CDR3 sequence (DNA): TGCAGTGCTAGAGATGTGGGGGGAGACTCCTACGAGCAGTACTTC.

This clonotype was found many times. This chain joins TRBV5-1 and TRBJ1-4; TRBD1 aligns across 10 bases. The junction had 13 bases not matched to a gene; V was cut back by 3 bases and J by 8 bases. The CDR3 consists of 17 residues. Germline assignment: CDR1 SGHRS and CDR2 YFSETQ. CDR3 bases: TGCGCCAGCAGCTCGGGAGCAGACAGGGGGCTCGACGAAAAACTGTTTTTT. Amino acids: CASSSGADRGLDEKLFF.

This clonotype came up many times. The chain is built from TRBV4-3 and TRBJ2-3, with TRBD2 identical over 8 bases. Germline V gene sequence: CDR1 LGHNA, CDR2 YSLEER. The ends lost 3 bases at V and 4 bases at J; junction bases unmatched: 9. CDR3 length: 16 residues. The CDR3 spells CASSQIRGGTPDTQYF. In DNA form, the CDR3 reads TGCGCCAGCAGCCAGATCCGGGGGGGCACTCCAGATACGCAGTATTTT.

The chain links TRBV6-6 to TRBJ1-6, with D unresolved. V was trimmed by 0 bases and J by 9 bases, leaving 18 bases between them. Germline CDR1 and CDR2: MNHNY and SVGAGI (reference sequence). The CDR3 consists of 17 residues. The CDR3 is CASSYSYGVTRGSPLHF. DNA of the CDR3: TGTGCCAGCAGTTACTCGTATGGAGTCACACGAGGTTCACCCCTCCACTTT.

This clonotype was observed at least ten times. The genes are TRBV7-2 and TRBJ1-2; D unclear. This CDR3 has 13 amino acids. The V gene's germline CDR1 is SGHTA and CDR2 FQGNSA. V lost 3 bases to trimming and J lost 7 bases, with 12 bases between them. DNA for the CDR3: TGTGCCAGCAGCTTGGATGGGTTTGGTGGCTACACCTTC. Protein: CASSLDGFGGYTF.

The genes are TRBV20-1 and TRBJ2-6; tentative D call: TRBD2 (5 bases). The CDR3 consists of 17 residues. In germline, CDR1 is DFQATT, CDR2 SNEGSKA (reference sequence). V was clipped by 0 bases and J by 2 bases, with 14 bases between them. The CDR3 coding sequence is TGCAGTGCTAGAGATCGACTTGGAGGTGCTGGGGCCAACGTCCTGACTTTC. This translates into CSARDRLGGAGANVLTF.